The present entry profiles one T cell receptor beta chain with its context. The source of the sample is a study of cytomegalovirus exposure and HLA in healthy donors. Study-level background: Of all 360 or so donors who were genotyped, 75% to 90% belonged to the Caucasian-associated ancestry cluster.

This CDR3 is 14 amino acids long. Germline trimming cut 2 bases from V and 5 bases from J; bases unmatched to any gene: 5. Germline lookup yields CDR1 SGHKS and CDR2 YYEKEE (reference sequence). Primers included in the PCR were 60 Vbeta and 13 Jbeta primers. Assay used: immunoSEQ multiplex PCR; TCRdb lists only in-frame clones, some missing. Of about 130,000 clones in the sample, roughly 84% were seen once. The sequencing sample was made of PBMCs. This TCR was recovered from a woman aged 18-30 years in good health and CMV-seropositive. The chain carries TRBV5-5 and TRBJ1-1, with TRBD1 matching 8 bases. CDR3 DNA sequence: TGTGCCAGCAGCTTCGGACAGGGTGGAACTGAAGCTTTCTTT. This codes for CASSFGQGGTEAFF.